The 23 T cell receptor beta chains reported below all come from one sample, sequenced in a study of T cell responses to AZD1222 COVID-19 vaccine. Here immunoSEQ multiplex PCR was the method, and the copy in TCRdb shows in-frame clones only, minus some. Among 130,000 to 150,000 clones, about nine tenths were seen once, and the ten largest hold over 12%. This material consisted of peripheral blood, taken on day 0 of AZD1222 vaccination. These receptors all stem from an adult in good health.

This clone came up a few times. CDR3 region: CASRGISNTGELFF. The CDR3 DNA reads as TGTGCCAGCAGGGGCATATCGAACACCGGGGAGCTGTTTTTT. This chain links TRBV3-1 (or the pseudogene TRBV3-2) with TRBJ2-2; no definite D call. The V end lost 6 bases, the J end lost 0 bases, and 8 bases lay between the germline ends. The CDR3 is made up of 14 amino acids. Germline assignment: CDR1 LGHDT and CDR2 YNNKEL (reference sequence).

This chain uses TRBV5-4 with TRBJ1-1, with D tentatively TRBD1 (5 bases). The CDR3 is made up of 19 amino acids. Trimming took off 4 bases at V and 5 bases at J, with 30 bases between the two ends. The germline V gene has CDR1 SGHNT and CDR2 YYREEE (reference sequence). CDR3 protein: CASSLGLGAGRAVGTEAFF. In nucleotides, the CDR3 is TGTGCCAGCAGCCTTGGATTGGGCGCGGGCAGGGCAGTAGGGACTGAAGCTTTCTTT.

This rearrangement joins TRBV19 to TRBJ1-5; 7 positions match TRBD1. The V gene's germline CDR1 is LNHDA and CDR2 SQIVND (reference sequence). CDR3 length: 16 amino acids. The V gene end was trimmed by 3 bases and the J gene end by 3 bases; junction bases not matched to a gene: 8. The CDR3 DNA follows: TGTGCCAGTAGTATCCGACAGGGTACCTACAATCAGCCCCAGCATTTT. The encoded protein is CASSIRQGTYNQPQHF. Drawing the rest from reference TRBV19 and TRBJ1-5, the complete variable domain is DGGITQSPKYLFRKEGQNVTLSCEQNLNHDAMYWYRQDPGQGLRLIYYSQIVNDFQKGDIAEGYSVSREKKESFPLTVTSAQKNPTAFYLCASSIRQGTYNQPQHFGDGTRLSIL.

This chain uses TRBV10-3 with TRBJ1-1; 9 nucleotides line up with TRBD1. Germline V gene lookup returns CDR1 ENHRY and CDR2 SYGVKD. The CDR3 sequence is 13 residues long. The trim removed 11 bases at V and 1 base at J, leaving 5 bases unmatched. The CDR3 region has the DNA TGTGCCTCCCGGGGACAGGGGAACACTGAAGCTTTCTTT. Translating it yields CASRGQGNTEAFF.

This clone was seen only once. The chain joins TRBV4-2 to TRBJ2-7; 10 bases line up with TRBD1. The junction had 19 bases not matched to a gene; V was cut back by 4 bases and J by 13 bases. The germline V gene has CDR1 LGHNA and CDR2 YNFKEQ. The CDR3 is made up of 16 amino acids. The CDR3 bases are TGTGCCAGCAGCCGCAAATTGGGAATGGGACAGGGGAGATTTTACTTC. Protein product: CASSRKLGMGQGRFYF.

The chain employs TRBV12-3 or TRBV12-4 and TRBJ1-5; 7 bases are shared with TRBD1. V shed 7 bases, J shed 5 bases, and the junction held 5 bases outside the gene matches. The CDR3 is 13 amino acids. The CDR3 region has the DNA TGTGCCAGCAAATCAGGGGGTCATCAGCCCCAGCATTTT. Translation gives CASKSGGHQPQHF.

The chain joins TRBV29-1 to TRBJ1-2, with D perhaps matching TRBD1 (5 bases). The V gene's germline CDR1 is SQVTM and CDR2 ANQGSEA. Between the trimmed V and J ends, which lost 7 bases and 6 bases, there was a span of 9 bases. The CDR3 spans 10 residues. The CDR3 sequence is CSALQDGYTF. The CDR3 DNA reads as TGCAGCGCCTTACAGGATGGCTACACCTTC.

This chain's CDR3 is CASNNNREDIWQETQYF. CDR3 sequence (DNA): TGTGCCAGCAACAATAACCGAGAGGACATCTGGCAAGAGACCCAGTACTTC. The rearrangement links TRBV21-1 to TRBJ2-5; the D call in the table, TRBD1, was not verified against the DNA. TRBV21-1 is labeled a pseudogene. There are 17 residues in the CDR3.

This chain connects TRBV5-1 to TRBJ1-4, with 7 bases fitting TRBD1. V was clipped by 4 bases and J by 4 bases; unmatched bases: 4. Germline values: CDR1 SGHRS, CDR2 YFSETQ. The CDR3 runs 14 residues. CDR3 sequence reads: CASSRQGLNEKLFF. The CDR3 DNA reads as TGCGCCAGCAGCCGACAGGGCCTTAATGAAAAACTGTTTTTT.

The V and J genes are TRBV6-2 or TRBV6-3 and TRBJ2-6, with 7 nucleotides matching TRBD1. The CDR3 length is 17 residues. V lost 2 bases and J lost 0; bases outside the gene matches: 4. Per the germline V gene, CDR1 is MNHEY and CDR2 is SVGEGT. CDR3 protein: CASSYTGDSSGANVLTF. As DNA, the CDR3 is TGTGCCAGCAGTTACACAGGGGACAGCTCTGGGGCCAACGTCCTGACTTTC.

This clone was counted once. The chain uses TRBV19 and TRBJ2-6; the match to TRBD1 covers 7 bases. CDR1 is LNHDA, CDR2 SQIVND, per germline (reference sequence). This CDR3 region has 18 residues. Unmatched junction bases numbered 13, after V lost 6 bases and J lost 2 bases. CDR3 sequence reads: CASSYHRGGAAGANVLTF. In DNA, the CDR3 is TGTGCCAGTAGCTATCACAGAGGGGGCGCAGCTGGGGCCAACGTCCTGACTTTC.

Comments on this clone: One end of the junction varies from germline; a read error may be responsible. The chain joins TRBV5-6 to TRBJ1-1; no firm D call. Germline CDR1 and CDR2: SGHDT and YYEEEE. The CDR3 consists of 13 residues. CDR3 coding DNA: TGTGCCGGCAGCTTAGGACGCAACACTGAAGCTTTCTTT. It is translated as CAGSLGRNTEAFF.

Only one count was recorded for this clone. The chain joins TRBV7-3 to TRBJ2-2; no clear D gene. With 5 bases removed from V and 6 bases from J, the gap between germline ends came to 13 bases. CDR1 and CDR2 (germline): SGHTA, FQGTGA. This CDR3 has 14 amino acids. The CDR3, as DNA: TGTGCCAGCAGCCCAACTGTGGTGGCCGGGGAGCTGTTTTTT. Amino acids: CASSPTVVAGELFF.

CDR3 sequence: CASSLGGGSQETQYF. CDR3 bases: TGTGCCAGCAGCTTGGGCGGGGGAAGCCAAGAGACCCAGTACTTC. V and J are TRBV5-4 and TRBJ2-5; 7 positions match TRBD2. V trimming: 0 bases; J trimming: 1 base; junction bases outside the gene matches: 3. This CDR3 is built from 15 residues. Germline V lookup: CDR1 SGHNT, CDR2 YYREEE (reference sequence). Together with reference TRBV5-4 and TRBJ2-5, the CDR3 gives the full variable domain: ETGVTQSPTHLIKTRGQQVTLRCSSQSGHNTVSWYQQALGQGPQFIFQYYREEENGRGNFPPRFSGLQFPNYSSELNVNALELDDSALYLCASSLGGGSQETQYFGPGTRLLVL.

The gene calls are TRBV6-4 and TRBJ1-5; D is undetermined. There are 13 residues in the CDR3. Germline V gene sequence: CDR1 MRHNA, CDR2 SNTAGT. V was pared by 2 bases and J by 6 bases, with 8 bases between. In DNA form, the CDR3 reads TGTGCCAGCAGTGACGAGATGGGTCAGCCCCAGCATTTT. Amino acids: CASSDEMGQPQHF.

This chain links TRBV5-1 with TRBJ1-1; D is undetermined. CDR1 is SGHRS, CDR2 YFSETQ, per germline. V lost 6 bases and J 1 base, leaving 16 bases between the germline ends. The CDR3 extends over 15 amino acids. CDR3 bases: TGCGCCAGCAATCGGGATGTGGGAGGGAACACTGAAGCTTTCTTT. As protein: CASNRDVGGNTEAFF.

The chain couples TRBV15 to TRBJ2-3, with unresolved D. CDR1 LNHNV and CDR2 YYDKDF come from the germline V gene (reference sequence). The CDR3 spans 14 residues. Deletions cut 0 bases from V and 4 bases from J, with 8 bases between. The CDR3 DNA reads TGTGCCACCAGCAGAGACTTAGACGCAGATACGCAGTATTTT. It codes for CATSRDLDADTQYF.

The chain combines TRBV18 with TRBJ1-2; 7 bases are shared with TRBD1. This CDR3 comprises 16 residues. Germline CDR1 reads KGHSH; CDR2 reads LQKENI. The V segment lost 0 bases and the J segment 5 bases; nucleotides outside the gene matches: 9. CDR3 DNA: TGTGCCAGCTCACCACCAGACATCAGGGGGAGATATGGCTACACCTTC. Translated: CASSPPDIRGRYGYTF.

The CDR3 DNA follows: TGTGCCTGTTTATATGGCGTCTATGGCTACACCTTC. It encodes CACLYGVYGYTF. J is TRBJ1-2 and V is TRBV30, with D uncertain. The V end lost 6 bases, the J end lost 4 bases, and 12 bases lay between the germline ends. The CDR3 runs 12 residues. Germline-derived CDR1 and CDR2 are GTSNPN and SVGIG (reference sequence).

The CDR3 here is CATSEGWGDEKLFF. The CDR3 coding sequence is TGTGCCACCAGTGAGGGCTGGGGAGATGAAAAACTGTTTTTT. The V and J genes are TRBV24-1 and TRBJ1-4; the D is unclear. The germline CDR1 and CDR2 sequences are KGHDR and SFDVKD. The CDR3 is made up of 14 amino acids. V lost 4 bases and J lost 6, with 11 bases in between.

This rearrangement joins TRBV19 to TRBJ1-1; D is undetermined. CDR1 is LNHDA, CDR2 SQIVND, per germline (reference sequence). Trimming cost V 3 bases and J 6 bases, with 17 bases left between them. The CDR3 runs 15 residues. The DNA of the CDR3 is TGTGCCAGTAGTATCAACGGACGGTCTAGGGCTGAAGCTTTCTTT. This encodes CASSINGRSRAEAFF.

The count of this clone is one. V usage is TRBV24-1 and J usage is TRBJ2-3, with D unclear. The CDR3 runs to 15 residues. Per germline, CDR1 KGHDR and CDR2 SFDVKD. Trimming left V 1 base short and J 5 bases short, with 12 bases between. CDR3 in amino acids: CATSDFGPKQDTQYF. CDR3 bases: TGTGCCACCAGTGATTTCGGGCCGAAGCAAGATACGCAGTATTTT.

This clone was recorded once. The chain combines TRBV7-2 with TRBJ2-1, with D possibly TRBD1 on 6 matching bases. V lost 5 bases and J 6 bases, leaving 17 bases between the germline ends. Germline V gene sequence: CDR1 SGHTA, CDR2 FQGNSA. This CDR3 spans 15 amino acids. The chain's CDR3 is CASSQVHLGGNEQFF. In DNA form, the CDR3 reads TGTGCCAGCAGCCAAGTACACCTAGGGGGCAATGAGCAGTTCTTC.